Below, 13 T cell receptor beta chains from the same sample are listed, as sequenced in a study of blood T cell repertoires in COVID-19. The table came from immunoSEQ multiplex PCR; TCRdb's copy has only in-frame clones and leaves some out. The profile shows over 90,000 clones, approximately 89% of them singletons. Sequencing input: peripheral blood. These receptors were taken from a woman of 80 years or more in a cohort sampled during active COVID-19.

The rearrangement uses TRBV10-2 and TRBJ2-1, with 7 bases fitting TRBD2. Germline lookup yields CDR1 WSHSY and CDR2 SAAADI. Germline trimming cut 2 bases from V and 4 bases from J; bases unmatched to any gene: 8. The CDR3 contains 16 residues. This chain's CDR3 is CASSEMVSGSYNEQFF. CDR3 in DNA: TGCGCCAGCAGTGAGATGGTTAGCGGGTCGTACAATGAGCAGTTCTTC.

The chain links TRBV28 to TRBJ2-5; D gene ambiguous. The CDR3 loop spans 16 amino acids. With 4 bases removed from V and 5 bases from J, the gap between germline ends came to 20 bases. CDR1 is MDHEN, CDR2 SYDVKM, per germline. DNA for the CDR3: TGTGCCAGCAGTTCAAGACTCCTCCCGACCGGGGAGACCCAGTACTTC. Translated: CASSSRLLPTGETQYF. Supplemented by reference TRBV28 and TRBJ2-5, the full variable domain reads DVKVTQSSRYLVKRTGEKVFLECVQDMDHENMFWYRQDPGLGLRLIYFSYDVKMKEKGDIPEGYSVSREKKERFSLILESASTNQTSMYLCASSSRLLPTGETQYFGPGTRLLVL.

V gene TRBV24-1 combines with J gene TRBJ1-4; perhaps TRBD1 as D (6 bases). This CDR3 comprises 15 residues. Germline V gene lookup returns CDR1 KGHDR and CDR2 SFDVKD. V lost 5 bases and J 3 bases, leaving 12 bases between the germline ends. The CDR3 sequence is CATSAGVEANEKLFF. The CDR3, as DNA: TGTGCCACCAGTGCAGGGGTAGAGGCTAATGAAAAACTGTTTTTT.

The CDR3 DNA reads as TGTGCCAGCAGCCAGAGACAGCCGAACACTGAAGCTTTCTTT. Protein: CASSQRQPNTEAFF. The J gene is TRBJ1-1, the V gene TRBV7-9; perhaps TRBD1 as D (5 bases). The germline gives CDR1 SEHNR, CDR2 FQNEAQ (reference sequence). With 5 bases removed from V and 1 base from J, the gap between germline ends came to 11 bases. The CDR3 extends over 14 amino acids.

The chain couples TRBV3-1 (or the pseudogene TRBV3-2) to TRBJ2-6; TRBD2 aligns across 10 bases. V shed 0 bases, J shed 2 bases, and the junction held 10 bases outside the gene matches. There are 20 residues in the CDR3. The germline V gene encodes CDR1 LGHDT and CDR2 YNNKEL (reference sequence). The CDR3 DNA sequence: TGTGCCAGCAGCCAAGATCATCGGGCTAGCGGGAGTACTGGGGCCAACGTCCTGACTTTC. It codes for CASSQDHRASGSTGANVLTF.

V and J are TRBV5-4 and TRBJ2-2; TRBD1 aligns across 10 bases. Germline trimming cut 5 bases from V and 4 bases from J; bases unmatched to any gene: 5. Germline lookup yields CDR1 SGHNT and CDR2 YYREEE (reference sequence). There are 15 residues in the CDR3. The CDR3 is CASRYGQGGTGELFF. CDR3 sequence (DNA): TGTGCCAGCAGATATGGACAGGGGGGCACCGGGGAGCTGTTTTTT. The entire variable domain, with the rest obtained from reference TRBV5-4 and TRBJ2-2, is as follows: ETGVTQSPTHLIKTRGQQVTLRCSSQSGHNTVSWYQQALGQGPQFIFQYYREEENGRGNFPPRFSGLQFPNYSSELNVNALELDDSALYLCASRYGQGGTGELFFGEGSRLTVL.

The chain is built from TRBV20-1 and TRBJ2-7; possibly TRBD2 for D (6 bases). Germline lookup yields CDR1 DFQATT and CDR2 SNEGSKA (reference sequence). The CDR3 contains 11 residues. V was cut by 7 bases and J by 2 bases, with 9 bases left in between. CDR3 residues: CSGGGTYEQYF. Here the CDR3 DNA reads TGCAGTGGCGGCGGGACCTACGAGCAGTACTTC.

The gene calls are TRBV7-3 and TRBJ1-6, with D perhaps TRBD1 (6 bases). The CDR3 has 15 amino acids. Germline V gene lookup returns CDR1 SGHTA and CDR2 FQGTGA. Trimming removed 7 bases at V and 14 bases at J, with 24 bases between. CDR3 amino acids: CASTTGVTGGRALHF. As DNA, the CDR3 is TGTGCCAGCACCACTGGGGTGACAGGCGGGAGGGCCCTCCACTTT.

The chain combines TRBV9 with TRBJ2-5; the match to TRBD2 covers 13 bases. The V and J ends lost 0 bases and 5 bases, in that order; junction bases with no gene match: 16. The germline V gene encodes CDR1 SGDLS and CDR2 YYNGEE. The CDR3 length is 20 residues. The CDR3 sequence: CASSVVSGTRTSGSLETQYF. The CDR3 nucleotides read TGTGCCAGCAGCGTAGTTTCTGGGACTCGGACTAGCGGGAGTCTGGAGACCCAGTACTTC. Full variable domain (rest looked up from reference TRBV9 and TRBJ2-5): DSGVTQTPKHLITATGQRVTLRCSPRSGDLSVYWYQQSLDQGLQFLIQYYNGEERAKGNILERFSAQQFPDLHSELNLSSLELGDSALYFCASSVVSGTRTSGSLETQYFGPGTRLLVL.

In nucleotides, the CDR3 is TGTGCCAGCAGCTTAAAGAGCAGACACAACACTGAAGCTTTCTTT. Translation: CASSLKSRHNTEAFF. This chain links TRBV7-8 with TRBJ1-1; unclear D gene. Germline-derived CDR1 and CDR2 are SGHVS and FQNEAQ. Trimming removed 2 bases at V and 2 bases at J, with 12 bases between. This CDR3 is built from 15 residues.

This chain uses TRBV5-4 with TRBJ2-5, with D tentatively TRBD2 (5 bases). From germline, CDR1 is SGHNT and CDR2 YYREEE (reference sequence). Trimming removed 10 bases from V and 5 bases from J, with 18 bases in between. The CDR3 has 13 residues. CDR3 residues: CAGRRLASETQYF. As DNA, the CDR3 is TGTGCCGGAAGGAGGCTAGCTTCGGAGACCCAGTACTTC.

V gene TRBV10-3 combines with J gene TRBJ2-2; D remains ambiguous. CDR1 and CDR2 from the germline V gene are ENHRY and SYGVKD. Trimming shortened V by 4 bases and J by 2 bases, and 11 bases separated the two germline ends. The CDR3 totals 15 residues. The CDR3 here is CAISAPGPNTGELFF. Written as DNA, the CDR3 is TGTGCCATCAGTGCCCCAGGTCCTAACACCGGGGAGCTGTTTTTT.

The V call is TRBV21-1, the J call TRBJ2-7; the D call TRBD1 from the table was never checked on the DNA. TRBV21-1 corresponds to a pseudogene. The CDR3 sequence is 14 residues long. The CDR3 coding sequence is TGTGCCAGCAGCAAAGTCAGGGGCAACTACGAGCAGTACTTC. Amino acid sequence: CASSKVRGNYEQYF.